The T cell receptor beta chain described here comes from a study of regulatory T cells in long-lasting Graves disease. This sample's time point: persistent/refractory GD, antithyroid drugs over 5 years with positive TRAb. Scientists built the TCR library using RNA that was extracted from PBMCs. The TCR beta library used iRepertoire HTBI primers with Arm-PCR amplification of CDR3. TCRdb re-called the multiplex PCR reads with MiXCR, one entry per CDR3 protein. The repertoire holds around 400,000 distinct CDR3 sequences, with 21% as singletons. The CDR3 length is 12 residues. Germline CDR1 reads DFQATT; CDR2 reads SNEGSKA (reference sequence). The V gene end was trimmed by 5 bases and the J gene end by 5 bases; junction bases not matched to a gene: 5. This clonotype was counted at least ten times.

The genes are TRBV20-1 and TRBJ2-5; 7 positions match TRBD2. The sample consisted of peripheral blood mononuclear cells (PBMCs), taken when the disease was refractory, from a patient treated with antithyroid drugs. This receptor was identified in a female donor with Graves disease. CDR3 in amino acids: CSAGRAGETQYF. The CDR3, as DNA: TGCAGTGCTGGGAGGGCCGGGGAGACCCAGTACTTC.